This TCR beta chain was identified in a study of blood T cell repertoires in COVID-19. In terms of age and location, participants ranged from roughly 18 to 90 years and lived in around 22 US areas. Participants were placed into cohorts based on the clinical history they reported. Trimming shortened V by 9 bases and J by 5 bases, and 16 bases separated the two germline ends. This CDR3 spans 13 amino acids. From germline, CDR1 is ENHRY and CDR2 SYGVKD. Assay: immunoSEQ multiplex PCR; the TCRdb copy retains only in-frame clones and omits some. The table has about 280,000 clones, around 88% seen once. Sequencing was carried out using PBMCs or T cells enriched from blood (not recorded which). This chain connects TRBV10-3 to TRBJ2-5; no reliable D call. This clonotype was obtained from a woman aged 35 to 49 who had recovered from COVID-19. The CDR3, as DNA: TGTGCCATAGGATCAGCCTTGAGGGAGACCCAGTACTTC. The encoded protein is CAIGSALRETQYF.